The sequence of this TCR beta chain was determined in a study of T cell repertoires in cytomegalovirus infection. At the level of the study: Public TCR beta signatures were indicative of both CMV infection and a matching HLA type. Findings and limits, study-wide: Identification of carriers of CMV plus the relevant HLA was achieved through cumulative public TCR beta family frequency. HLA-C-restricted CMV clonotypes gave the most frequent clonotype in two of eight donors.

This clonotype was counted many times. Its antigen is unknown. The CDR3 covers 15 residues. Germline V lookup: CDR1 SGHVS, CDR2 FNYEAQ. Deletions cut 5 bases from V and 3 bases from J, with 14 bases between. Via MiXCR, TCRdb re-called the reads, giving one row per CDR3 protein. The table records around 140,000 distinct CDR3 sequences, roughly a third of them present only once. Sequencing was performed on CD8+ T cells from cultured PBMCs, taken from culture after CMV antigen stimulation. The sequence derives from a human donor in good health (CMV status not recorded). Some clones in this sample may be carry-over from other donors' samples. The V gene is TRBV7-6, the J gene TRBJ1-5, with D maybe TRBD1 (6 bases). The CDR3 loop is CASSPGTSSNQPQHF. Here the CDR3 DNA reads TGTGCCAGCAGCCCCGGGACAAGTTCCAATCAGCCCCAGCATTTT.